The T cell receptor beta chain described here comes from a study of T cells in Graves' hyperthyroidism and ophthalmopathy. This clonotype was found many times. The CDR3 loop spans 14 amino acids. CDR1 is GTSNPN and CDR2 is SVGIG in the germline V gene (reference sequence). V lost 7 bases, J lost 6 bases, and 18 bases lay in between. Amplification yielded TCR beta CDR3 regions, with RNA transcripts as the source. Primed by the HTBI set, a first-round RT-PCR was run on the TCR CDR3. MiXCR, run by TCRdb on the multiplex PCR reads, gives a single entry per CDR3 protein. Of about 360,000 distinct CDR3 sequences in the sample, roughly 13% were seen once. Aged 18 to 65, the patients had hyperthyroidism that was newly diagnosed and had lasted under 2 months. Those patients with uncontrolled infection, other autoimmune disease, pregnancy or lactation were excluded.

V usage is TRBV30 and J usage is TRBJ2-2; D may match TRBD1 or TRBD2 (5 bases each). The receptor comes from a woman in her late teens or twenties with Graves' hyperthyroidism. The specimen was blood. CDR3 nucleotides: TGTGCCTACCGCCCCCCGGGGCCCGCCGGGGAGCTGTTTTTT. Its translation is CAYRPPGPAGELFF. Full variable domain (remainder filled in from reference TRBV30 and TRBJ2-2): SQTIHQWPATLVQPVGSPLSLECTVEGTSNPNLYWYRQAAGRGLQLLFYSVGIGQISSEVPQNLSASRPQDRQFILSSKKLLLSDSGFYLCAYRPPGPAGELFFGEGSRLTVL.